The present T cell receptor beta chain was sequenced within a study of blood T cell repertoires in COVID-19. Study details: T cells, B-cell-depleted T cells, or PBMCs provided the cDNA or gDNA that served as material.

TCRdb's copy holds only in-frame clones and misses some; the assay was immunoSEQ multiplex PCR. The table lists over 300,000 clones, 85% to 90% of them singletons, with 0.95% to 1% in the top ten. Germline CDR1 and CDR2: SEHNR and FQNEAQ (reference sequence). The germline V and J ends were trimmed by 5 bases and 14 bases, with 13 bases remaining between them. The CDR3 is made up of 12 amino acids. Participants' reported clinical history set cohort assignment. The chain is built from TRBV7-9 and TRBJ1-6, with unresolved D. Sequencing input: PBMCs or T cells enriched from blood (not recorded which). This receptor was obtained from a woman in her twenties or thirties with acute COVID-19. CDR3 in DNA: TGTGCCAGCAGCACGGCCGGGGAATCCCTCCACTTT. Translation gives CASSTAGESLHF.